These T cell receptor beta chains were read from a single sample in a study of cytomegalovirus exposure and HLA in healthy donors. This table comes from immunoSEQ multiplex PCR, and its TCRdb copy is limited to in-frame clones, with some not included. Of approximately 190,000 clones in the sample, around 86% were seen once. The sequencing sample was made of PBMCs. Source of these receptors: a man aged 25-40 years in good health and CMV-seronegative. Each CDR3 is given with its conserved first and last residue. The order of the fields is clone size, D gene, V gene, J gene, CDR3 protein, CDR3 DNA. A D gene is named only where the DNA matches it firmly. For some rows the clone size is stated as once, few or many, or as a class when expanded; others skip it.

>-|-|TRBV4-1|TRBJ1-6
CASSQDRDYSPLHF
TGCGCCAGCAGCCAAGACAGGGACTATTCACCCCTCCACTTT
>-|-|TRBV5-6|TRBJ2-3
CASSQGTLTDTQYF
TGTGCCAGCAGCCAAGGGACTCTCACAGATACGCAGTATTTT
>-|-|TRBV28|TRBJ2-3
CASSLSTDTQYF
TGTGCCAGCAGCCTTAGCACAGATACGCAGTATTTT
>-|TRBD1|TRBV6-5|TRBJ2-7
CASSYPWDSYEQYF
TGTGCCAGCAGTTACCCATGGGACAGCTACGAGCAGTACTTC
>-|TRBD2|TRBV5-4|TRBJ2-1
CASSPTGGLAGEQFF
TGTGCCAGCAGCCCGACAGGGGGACTAGCGGGGGAGCAGTTCTTC
>once|TRBD2|TRBV6-5|TRBJ2-1
CASSFPGLAGVDEQFF
TGTGCCAGCAGTTTTCCGGGACTAGCGGGAGTTGATGAGCAGTTCTTC
>-|TRBD1|TRBV2|TRBJ2-7
CASSDPGQGAYEQYF
TGTGCCAGCAGTGACCCGGGACAGGGAGCTTACGAGCAGTACTTC
>-|-|TRBV5-1|TRBJ2-3
CASSLEQPSTDTQYF
TGCGCCAGCAGCTTGGAACAACCTAGCACAGATACGCAGTATTTT
>-|-|TRBV7-6|TRBJ2-3
CASSQLQGITDTQYF
TGTGCCAGCAGTCAGCTTCAGGGAATAACAGATACGCAGTATTTT
>-|-|TRBV11-2|TRBJ2-3
CASSLNRAGDTQYF
TGTGCCAGCAGCTTAAACAGGGCTGGAGATACGCAGTATTTT
>-|-|TRBV4-1|TRBJ2-4
CASSQGGQRRIAKNIQYF
TGCGCCAGCAGCCAAGGGGGGCAGAGGAGGATAGCCAAAAACATTCAGTACTTC
>-|-|TRBV7-6|TRBJ2-7
CASSLVGGAGSYEQYF
TGTGCCAGCAGCTTAGTAGGGGGGGCAGGTTCCTACGAGCAGTACTTC
>-|-|TRBV27|TRBJ2-5
CASSPRGGRPETQYF
TGTGCCAGCAGTCCCCGCGGGGGCCGTCCAGAGACCCAGTACTTC
>-|-|TRBV7-9|TRBJ1-1
CSSSPSGEAFF
TGTTCCAGCAGCCCTTCCGGTGAAGCTTTCTTT
>-|TRBD1|TRBV30|TRBJ1-2
CACRTGRELYGYTF
TGTGCCTGCCGGACAGGGAGGGAACTCTATGGCTACACCTTC
>once|-|TRBV28|TRBJ2-1
CASSVLSGEQFF
TGTGCCAGCAGCGTACTATCTGGTGAGCAGTTCTTC
>-|TRBD2|TRBV5-1|TRBJ2-1
CASSRGLAGGINEQFF
TGCGCCAGCAGCAGGGGACTAGCGGGGGGAATCAATGAGCAGTTCTTC